These 27 T cell receptor beta chains originate from one sample sequenced in a study of T cell responses to AZD1222 COVID-19 vaccine. The data were produced by immunoSEQ multiplex PCR, yet TCRdb's version contains in-frame clones alone and is incomplete. In the table there are 85,000 to 95,000 clones, roughly 90% of which are singletons. The sample in question was peripheral blood, obtained 28 days after the second AZD1222 dose. All receptors come from an adult who received the AZD1222 COVID-19 vaccine.

The V call is TRBV29-1, the J call TRBJ2-2; the D is unclear. This CDR3 comprises 11 residues. From germline, CDR1 is SQVTM and CDR2 ANQGSEA. Deletions cut 5 bases from V and 5 bases from J, with 6 bases between. The CDR3 sequence is CSVSGTGELFF. The CDR3 coding sequence is TGCAGCGTTTCCGGGACCGGGGAGCTGTTTTTT.

The chain links TRBV7-2 to TRBJ1-5; no clear D gene. This CDR3 contains 16 residues. The germline V and J ends were trimmed by 2 bases and 4 bases, with 15 bases remaining between them. Germline loops: CDR1 SGHTA, CDR2 FQGNSA. The CDR3 spells CASSLWAASENQPQHF. The CDR3 coding sequence is TGTGCCAGCAGCTTATGGGCTGCGTCAGAGAATCAGCCCCAGCATTTT.

V usage is TRBV30 and J usage is TRBJ2-7; 8 bases are a match to TRBD1. CDR1 is GTSNPN and CDR2 is SVGIG in the germline V gene (reference sequence). CDR3 length: 13 amino acids. V shed 4 bases and J 5 bases; nucleotides not matched to a gene: 7. In DNA form, the CDR3 reads TGTGCCTGGAACCAGGGGGCGCGGGACGAGCAGTACTTC. Protein product: CAWNQGARDEQYF.

The rearrangement links TRBV6-5 to TRBJ1-1, with D possibly matching TRBD1 (6 bases). V dropped 4 bases and J dropped 0 bases, with 15 bases sitting between them. The CDR3 consists of 16 residues. Germline assignment: CDR1 MNHEY and CDR2 SVGAGI. CDR3 in amino acids: CASSSARGSVNTEAFF. The CDR3 DNA is TGTGCCAGCAGTTCGGCCAGGGGTTCGGTGAACACTGAAGCTTTCTTT.

J is TRBJ1-3 and V is TRBV28; D uncertain. Germline V gives CDR1 MDHEN, CDR2 SYDVKM. Trimming took off 2 bases at V and 4 bases at J, with 15 bases between the two ends. The CDR3 has 16 residues. The CDR3 DNA reads as TGTGCCAGCAGTTTACGTTTTTCGTTTCGGGGAAACACCATATATTTT. Translating it yields CASSLRFSFRGNTIYF.

The rearrangement joins TRBV6-4 to TRBJ2-3; TRBD2 aligns across 10 bases. Germline CDR1 MRHNA, CDR2 SNTAGT. The V and J ends lost 3 bases and 2 bases, in that order; junction bases with no gene match: 2. The CDR3 has 15 residues. The CDR3 DNA is TGTGCCAGCAGTGAAAGCGGGGGGGCCACAGATACGCAGTATTTT. It specifies CASSESGGATDTQYF.

This chain joins TRBV28 and TRBJ1-1; weak D call: TRBD1 (6 bases). V lost 3 bases and J lost 3, with 8 bases in between. Germline values: CDR1 MDHEN, CDR2 SYDVKM. The CDR3 is 13 residues long. CDR3 region: CASSFRGYTEAFF. In DNA, the CDR3 is TGTGCCAGCAGTTTCAGGGGATACACTGAAGCTTTCTTT.

The CDR3 region is CASSLGMEANYGYTF. In nucleotides, the CDR3 is TGTGCCAGCAGCCTTGGGATGGAGGCTAACTATGGCTACACCTTC. This chain joins TRBV11-2 and TRBJ1-2; D is undetermined. This CDR3 comprises 15 residues. The germline V and J ends were trimmed by 5 bases and 0 bases, with 13 bases remaining between them. Per germline, CDR1 SGHAT and CDR2 FQNNGV. The whole variable domain, remainder taken from reference TRBV11-2 and TRBJ1-2, is EAGVAQSPRYKIIEKRQSVAFWCNPISGHATLYWYQQILGQGPKLLIQFQNNGVVDDSQLPKDRFSAERLKGVDSTLKIQPAKLEDSAVYLCASSLGMEANYGYTFGSGTRLTVV.

The genes are TRBV9 and TRBJ2-5; 14 bases are shared with TRBD2. There are 15 residues in the CDR3. Germline loops: CDR1 SGDLS, CDR2 YYNGEE. J was trimmed by 7 bases and V by 4 bases; bases with no gene match: 6. The CDR3 loop is CASSNSGTSGGTQYF. As DNA, the CDR3 is TGTGCCAGCAGCAACTCCGGGACTAGCGGGGGGACCCAGTACTTC.

The CDR3 here is CATSDTGAASYEQYF. CDR3 nucleotides: TGTGCCACCAGTGATACGGGGGCCGCGAGTTACGAGCAGTACTTC. This sequence joins TRBV24-1 and TRBJ2-7, with D perhaps given as TRBD1 or TRBD2 (6 bases each). The V and J ends lost 3 bases and 4 bases respectively, with 15 bases between them. The length of the CDR3 is 15 residues. CDR1 and CDR2 (germline): KGHDR, SFDVKD.

This clone was found a few times. The genes are TRBV6-5 and TRBJ1-2; D is possibly TRBD1 (5 bases). CDR1 is MNHEY and CDR2 is SVGAGI in the germline V gene. The V and J ends lost 7 bases and 3 bases respectively, with 15 bases between them. The CDR3 extends over 14 amino acids. DNA for the CDR3: TGTGCCAGCACCCCCGTGGAGGGGCACTATGGCTACACCTTC. Amino acid sequence: CASTPVEGHYGYTF.

This sequence joins TRBV6-4 and TRBJ2-3, with D possibly being TRBD2 (5 bases). Per germline, CDR1 MRHNA and CDR2 SNTAGT. Trimming shortened V by 6 bases and J by 1 base, and 11 bases separated the two germline ends. This CDR3 has 14 amino acids. CDR3 nucleotide sequence: TGTGCCAGCAGCCGAAACGGGGGCACAGATACGCAGTATTTT. Protein sequence: CASSRNGGTDTQYF.

The rearrangement joins TRBV7-9 to TRBJ1-6, with D possibly matching TRBD1 (5 bases). V was trimmed by 0 bases and J by 7 bases, leaving 10 bases between them. The CDR3 runs to 15 residues. Germline lookup yields CDR1 SEHNR and CDR2 FQNEAQ (reference sequence). For the CDR3, the DNA is TGTGCCAGCAGCTTAGCCCAGGGTGGGAATTCACCCCTCCACTTT. It codes for CASSLAQGGNSPLHF. Full variable domain (outside the CDR3, taken from reference TRBV7-9 and TRBJ1-6): DTGVSQNPRHKITKRGQNVTFRCDPISEHNRLYWYRQTLGQGPEFLTYFQNEAQLEKSRLLSDRFSAERPKGSFSTLEIQRTEQGDSAMYLCASSLAQGGNSPLHFGNGTRLTVT.

The chain recombines TRBV6-6 with TRBJ2-3; D is unclear. This CDR3 spans 17 amino acids. V gave up 5 bases and J gave up 0 bases, with 18 bases separating them. Germline CDR1 and CDR2: MNHNY and SVGAGI (reference sequence). CDR3 bases: TGTGCCAGCAGTCTGGCTAGAACCGTCCGGAGCACAGATACGCAGTATTTT. This translates into CASSLARTVRSTDTQYF.

J is TRBJ1-5 and V is TRBV7-8, with D maybe TRBD1 (6 bases). Germline lookup yields CDR1 SGHVS and CDR2 FQNEAQ. V lost 8 bases, J lost 4 bases, and 18 bases lay in between. The CDR3 consists of 15 residues. The CDR3 protein is CASALGGGGNQPQHF. In DNA form, the CDR3 reads TGTGCCAGCGCCCTTGGGGGAGGGGGGAATCAGCCCCAGCATTTT. The full variable domain, with the rest looked up from reference TRBV7-8 and TRBJ1-5, is GAGVSQSPRYKVAKRGQDVALRCDPISGHVSLFWYQQALGQGPEFLTYFQNEAQLDKSGLPSDRFFAERPEGSVSTLKIQRTQQEDSAVYLCASALGGGGNQPQHFGDGTRLSIL.

The chain carries TRBV10-2 and TRBJ1-3; no definite D call. Germline V lookup: CDR1 WSHSY, CDR2 SAAADI. The CDR3 consists of 14 residues. Between the trimmed V and J ends, which lost 6 bases and 4 bases, there was a span of 13 bases. Here the CDR3 reads CASRGLGFGNTIYF. CDR3 DNA: TGCGCCAGCAGAGGTTTGGGGTTCGGAAACACCATATATTTT.

The chain couples TRBV19 to TRBJ1-1, with D possibly matching TRBD1 (5 bases). The CDR3 runs 12 residues. Deletions cut 9 bases from V and 1 base from J, with 9 bases between. Germline CDR1 reads LNHDA; CDR2 reads SQIVND (reference sequence). CDR3 region: CASARANTEAFF. The CDR3 DNA follows: TGTGCCAGCGCCAGGGCGAACACTGAAGCTTTCTTT.

V is TRBV11-3 and J is TRBJ2-7; D remains unclear. The CDR3 runs 11 residues. Germline CDR1 is SGHNT and CDR2 is YENEEA. The V end lost 8 bases, the J end lost 2 bases, and 7 bases lay between the germline ends. DNA of the CDR3: TGTGCCAGCGCGGAGACCTACGAGCAGTACTTC. Translation: CASAETYEQYF.

The rearrangement joins TRBV3-1 (or the pseudogene TRBV3-2) to TRBJ1-6; 10 bases map to TRBD1. This CDR3 region has 15 residues. With V trimmed by 7 bases and J by 6 bases, 6 bases remained unmatched. Germline-derived CDR1 and CDR2 are LGHDT and YNNKEL (reference sequence). The CDR3 region has the DNA TGTGCCAGCAATGCCGGGACAGGGGCTAATTCACCCCTCCACTTT. Protein: CASNAGTGANSPLHF.

The rearrangement joins TRBV7-2 to TRBJ1-1; no clear D gene. V lost 0 bases and J 8 bases, leaving 10 bases between the germline ends. From germline, CDR1 is SGHTA and CDR2 FQGNSA. The CDR3 loop spans 13 amino acids. CDR3 sequence (DNA): TGTGCCAGCAGCTTAGCGCCTACGGTAGAAGCTTTCTTT. This codes for CASSLAPTVEAFF.

The chain has TRBV6-5 and TRBJ2-7; no definite D call. Trimming took 2 bases from V and 1 from J, leaving 6 bases between them. Looked up from germline, CDR1 is MNHEY and CDR2 is SVGAGI. The CDR3 runs to 13 residues. The DNA of the CDR3 is TGTGCCAGCAGTTACCCGGAGTCCTACGAGCAGTACTTC. Protein: CASSYPESYEQYF.

The rearrangement joins TRBV5-8 to TRBJ1-4, with D hard to call. The ends were cut back, 5 bases at V and 8 bases at J, with 16 bases in the middle. Germline CDR1 is SGHTS and CDR2 is YDEGEE. The CDR3 runs to 14 residues. The CDR3 coding sequence is TGTGCCAGCAGGGCCACGGGTTCGGGGGAAAAACTGTTTTTT. It specifies CASRATGSGEKLFF. Full variable domain (outside the CDR3, taken from reference TRBV5-8 and TRBJ1-4): EAGVTQSPTHLIKTRGQQATLRCSPISGHTSVYWYQQALGLGLQFLLWYDEGEERNRGNFPPRFSGRQFPNYSSELNVNALELEDSALYLCASRATGSGEKLFFGSGTQLSVL.

The chain links TRBV18 to TRBJ1-5, with 9 bases identical to TRBD1. Germline V gene data show CDR1 as KGHSH and CDR2 as LQKENI. The length of the CDR3 is 14 residues. V was clipped by 5 bases and J by 6 bases; unmatched bases: 5. CDR3 DNA sequence: TGTGCCAGCTCAGCTACAGGGGGCTCTCAGCCCCAGCATTTT. Its protein product is CASSATGGSQPQHF.

The chain carries TRBV28 and TRBJ1-4, with a weak D call TRBD1 (6 bases). Germline V gene data show CDR1 as MDHEN and CDR2 as SYDVKM. The germline V and J ends were trimmed by 3 bases and 0 bases, with 11 bases remaining between them. The CDR3 has 16 residues. The DNA of the CDR3 is TGTGCCAGCAGTTTTTGGACAGCTCCAACTAATGAAAAACTGTTTTTT. Protein sequence: CASSFWTAPTNEKLFF.

J is TRBJ1-1 and V is TRBV14; no clear D gene. Germline V gives CDR1 SGHDN, CDR2 FVKESK. Trimming cost V 4 bases and J 4 bases, with 10 bases left between them. The CDR3 extends over 13 amino acids. As DNA, the CDR3 is TGTGCCAGCAGCCTTGCGGGAAGCACTGAAGCTTTCTTT. It specifies CASSLAGSTEAFF.

The chain has TRBV5-1 and TRBJ1-1; the D is unclear. Germline values: CDR1 SGHRS, CDR2 YFSETQ. V was clipped by 2 bases and J by 2 bases, with 7 bases between them. The CDR3 runs 13 residues. Here the CDR3 reads CASSLNSNTEAFF. For the CDR3, the DNA is TGCGCCAGCAGCTTAAACAGTAACACTGAAGCTTTCTTT.

The V gene is TRBV7-3, the J gene TRBJ1-1; tentative D call: TRBD1 (6 bases). The V gene lost 5 bases and the J gene lost 8 bases, with 15 bases spanning the gap. The CDR3 contains 13 residues. Germline V lookup: CDR1 SGHTA, CDR2 FQGTGA. CDR3 nucleotide sequence: TGTGCCAGCAGCCCCGGGGGGGGCGCCGAAGCTTTCTTT. It specifies CASSPGGGAEAFF.